Following are 7 T cell receptor beta chains from one sample sequenced in a study of cytomegalovirus exposure and HLA in healthy donors. PCR used 60 Vbeta primers and 13 Jbeta primers. This table comes from immunoSEQ multiplex PCR, and its TCRdb copy is limited to in-frame clones, with some not included. Of 150,000 to 200,000 clones detected, 76% appear once; the ten largest clones hold about 1.6%. The sequenced sample was PBMCs. Receptors were obtained from a man aged 18 to 29 in good health and CMV-seronegative.

The CDR3 DNA reads TGTGCCAGTACTGGAGTAAAGCAAGAGACCCAGTACTTC. Translating it yields CASTGVKQETQYF. The V and J genes are TRBV19 and TRBJ2-5; no definite D call. Trimming cost V 7 bases and J 2 bases, with 11 bases left between them. Germline values: CDR1 LNHDA, CDR2 SQIVND (reference sequence). This CDR3 is built from 13 residues.

This chain uses TRBV7-9 with TRBJ1-4, with a possible D match to TRBD1 (5 bases). V was trimmed by 5 bases and J by 8 bases, leaving 18 bases between them. In germline, CDR1 is SEHNR, CDR2 FQNEAQ (reference sequence). This CDR3 region has 15 residues. This chain's CDR3 is CASSKRDSLQEKLFF. CDR3 coding DNA: TGTGCCAGCAGCAAGAGAGACAGCTTACAGGAAAAACTGTTTTTT.

The rearrangement links TRBV6-4 to TRBJ1-1; TRBD1 might be the D (6 bases). V lost 2 bases, J lost 4 bases, and 23 bases lay in between. This CDR3 is 18 amino acids long. Germline CDR1 MRHNA, CDR2 SNTAGT. The CDR3 reads CASSDPRRDTPWGTEAFF. The CDR3 DNA reads TGTGCCAGCAGTGACCCACGCCGGGACACTCCGTGGGGCACTGAAGCTTTCTTT.

This clone was observed once. The chain uses TRBV28 and TRBJ2-1; 8 bases are shared with TRBD2. Looked up from germline, CDR1 is MDHEN and CDR2 is SYDVKM. V gave up 5 bases and J gave up 9 bases; unmatched junction bases: 15. The CDR3 extends over 16 amino acids. The CDR3 nucleotides are TGTGCCAGCAGTGGACAATGGAGCGGGGGAGGGAGTGAGCAGTTCTTC. It translates to CASSGQWSGGGSEQFF.

The genes are TRBV29-1 and TRBJ1-2; the D is unclear. The CDR3 sequence is 13 residues long. V was clipped by 3 bases and J by 2 bases, with 10 bases between them. Germline V CDR1 and CDR2: SQVTM, ANQGSEA. The CDR3 here is CSVEVGQNYGYTF. CDR3 sequence (DNA): TGCAGCGTTGAGGTTGGGCAGAACTATGGCTACACCTTC.

The chain joins TRBV5-8 to TRBJ2-7; D gene ambiguous. V shed 1 base and J shed 7 bases, with 12 bases lying between them. CDR1 is SGHTS and CDR2 is YDEGEE in the germline V gene. The CDR3 totals 13 residues. CDR3 region: CASSLIRVREQYF. CDR3 in DNA: TGTGCCAGCAGCTTGATCCGGGTAAGGGAGCAGTACTTC.

The rearrangement uses TRBV30 and TRBJ1-6; a possible D gene is TRBD1 (6 bases). The V end lost 3 bases, the J end lost 5 bases, and 8 bases lay between the germline ends. Germline V gene sequence: CDR1 GTSNPN, CDR2 SVGIG (reference sequence). This CDR3 is built from 13 residues. The CDR3 reads CAWRDSHNSPLHF. Written as DNA, the CDR3 is TGTGCCTGGAGGGACAGCCATAATTCACCCCTCCACTTT.